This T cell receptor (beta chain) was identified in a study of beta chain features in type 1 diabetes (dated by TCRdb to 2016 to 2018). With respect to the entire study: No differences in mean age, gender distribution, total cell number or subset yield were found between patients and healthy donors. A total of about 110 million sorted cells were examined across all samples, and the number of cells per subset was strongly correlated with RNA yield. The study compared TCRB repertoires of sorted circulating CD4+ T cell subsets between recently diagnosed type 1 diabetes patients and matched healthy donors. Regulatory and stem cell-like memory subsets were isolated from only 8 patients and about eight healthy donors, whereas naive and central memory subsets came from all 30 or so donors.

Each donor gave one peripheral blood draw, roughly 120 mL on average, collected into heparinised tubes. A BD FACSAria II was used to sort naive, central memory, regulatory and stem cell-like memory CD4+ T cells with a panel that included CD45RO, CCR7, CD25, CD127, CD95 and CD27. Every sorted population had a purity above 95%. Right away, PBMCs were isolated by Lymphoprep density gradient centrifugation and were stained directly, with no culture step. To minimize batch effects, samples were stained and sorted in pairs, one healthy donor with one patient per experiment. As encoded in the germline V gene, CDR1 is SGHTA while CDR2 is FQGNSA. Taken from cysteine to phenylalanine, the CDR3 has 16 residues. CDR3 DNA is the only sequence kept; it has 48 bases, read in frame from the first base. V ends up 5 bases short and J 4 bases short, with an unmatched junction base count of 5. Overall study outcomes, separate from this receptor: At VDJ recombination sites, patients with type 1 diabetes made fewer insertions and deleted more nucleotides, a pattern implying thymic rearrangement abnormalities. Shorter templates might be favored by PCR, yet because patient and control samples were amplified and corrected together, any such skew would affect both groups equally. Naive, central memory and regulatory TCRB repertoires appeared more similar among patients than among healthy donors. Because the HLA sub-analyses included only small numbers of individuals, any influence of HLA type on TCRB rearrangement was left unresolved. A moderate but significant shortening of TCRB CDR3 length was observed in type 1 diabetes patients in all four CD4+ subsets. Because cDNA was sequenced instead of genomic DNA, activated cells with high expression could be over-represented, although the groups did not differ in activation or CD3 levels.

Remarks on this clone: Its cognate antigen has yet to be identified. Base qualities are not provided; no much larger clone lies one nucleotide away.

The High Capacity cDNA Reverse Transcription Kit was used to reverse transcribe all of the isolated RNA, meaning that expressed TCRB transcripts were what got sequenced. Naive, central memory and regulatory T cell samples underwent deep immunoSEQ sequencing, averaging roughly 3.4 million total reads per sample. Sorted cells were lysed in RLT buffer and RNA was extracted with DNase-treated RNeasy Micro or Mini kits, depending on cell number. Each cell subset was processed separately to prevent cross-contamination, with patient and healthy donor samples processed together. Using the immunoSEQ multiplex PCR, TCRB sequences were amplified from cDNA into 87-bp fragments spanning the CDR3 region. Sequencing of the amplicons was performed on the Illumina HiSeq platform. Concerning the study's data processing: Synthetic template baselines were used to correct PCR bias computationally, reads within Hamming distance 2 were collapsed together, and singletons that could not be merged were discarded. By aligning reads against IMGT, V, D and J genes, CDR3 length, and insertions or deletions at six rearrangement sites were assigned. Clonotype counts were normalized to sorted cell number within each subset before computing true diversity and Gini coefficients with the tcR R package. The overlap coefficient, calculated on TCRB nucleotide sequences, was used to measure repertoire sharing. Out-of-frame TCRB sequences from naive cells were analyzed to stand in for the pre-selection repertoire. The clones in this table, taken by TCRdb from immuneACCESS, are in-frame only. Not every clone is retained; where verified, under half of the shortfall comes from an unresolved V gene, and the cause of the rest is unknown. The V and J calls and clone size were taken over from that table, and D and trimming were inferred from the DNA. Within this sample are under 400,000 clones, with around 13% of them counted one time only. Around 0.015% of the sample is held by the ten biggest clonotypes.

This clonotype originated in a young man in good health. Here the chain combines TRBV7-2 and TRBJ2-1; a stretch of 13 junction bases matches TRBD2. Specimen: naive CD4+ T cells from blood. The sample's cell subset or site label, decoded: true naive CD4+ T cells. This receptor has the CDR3 CASSRELAGGYNEQFF. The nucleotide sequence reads TGTGCCAGCAGCCGAGAACTAGCGGGAGGGTACAATGAGCAGTTCTTC.